The TCR beta chain described here comes from a study of CD8 T cells in Susac syndrome (dated by TCRdb to between 2018 and 2021). The study in broad terms: Among the Susac syndrome patients who were sequenced, clinically active disease was present in more than five and clinical remission was observed in under ten. At the time of blood withdrawal, Susac syndrome patients were either therapy-naive, taking corticosteroids (with some also receiving IVIg), or on IVIg alone. The study used repertoire sequencing to test whether antigen drove CD8+ T cell activation and differentiation in Susac syndrome.

Here is what the overall study found, with its caveats: The study acknowledged that relatively few individuals were included in the TCR sequencing and HLA analysis. No clonal expansion was detected in the CD4+ T cell repertoire of Susac syndrome patients.

Peripheral blood CD8+ and CD4+ T cells from healthy donors, Susac syndrome patients and multiple sclerosis patients were profiled using high-throughput TCR beta sequencing. The Susac syndrome patients fulfilled recently defined diagnostic criteria for definite or probable disease. Bulk CD8+ and CD4+ T cells were purified by magnetic negative isolation, whereas CD8+ TEMRA cells were enriched by FACS. Blood was drawn into EDTA tubes, processed within 24 hours, and PBMCs were isolated by density gradient centrifugation. PBMCs intended for TCR sequencing were cryopreserved in liquid nitrogen and thawed later in a water bath at 37 degrees C. The sorted or isolated CD4+, CD8+ and CD8+ TEMRA cells had a purity of 90% or higher. RNA was extracted using the RNeasy kit, and roughly 0.45 to 1 microgram was reverse transcribed with random hexamers. The immunoSEQ multiplex PCR assay, covering 54 Vbeta and 13 Jbeta segments, was used to amplify TCR beta CDR3 regions. To correct PCR amplification bias, a synthetic template baseline was used for both primer optimization and computational correction. Turning to the authors' computational methods: Only productive sequences were kept, with reads annotated to V, D and J genes according to IMGT and analyzed in immunoSEQ Analyzer. To calculate clonality, Shannon entropy was normalized by log2 of the number of productive unique sequences and then subtracted from one. For each patient and control, public and private clones were evaluated within the 100 most prevalent clones. A clone was defined as Susac-specific if it was absent from the healthy and MS cohorts, from roughly 990 published viral clones and from other ImmuneACCESS disease sequences. TCRdb reprocessed the public reads (quality trimming at Q25 with fastp, clone calling with MiXCR) and kept in-frame beta chains. Identical CDR3 protein sequences are pooled into one entry, listed with their most common genes and DNA. The V and J calls reflect TCRdb's pipeline rather than the authors' work. Counted in this sample were approximately 77,000 distinct CDR3 sequences; 90% to 95% of them appeared once. Jointly, the top ten make up 0.4% to 0.55% of the sample.

Including the terminal cysteine and phenylalanine, the CDR3 comprises 10 residues. The retained sequence is limited to the CDR3, 30 bases, with the frame set at the first base. V drops 8 bases and J drops 5 bases, leaving 6 bases in between. Reading the germline V gene gives CDR1 MDHEN and CDR2 SYDVKM. Details on this clonotype: There is no known antigen for this receptor. One base away there is no much larger clone; base qualities are not given.

The TCR sequence derives from a human donor with Susac syndrome. Material: CD4+ T cells from PBMCs. Here the chain combines TRBV28 and TRBJ1-1; a tentative D match to TRBD1 spans 5 bases. Here the CDR3 is given as CASWGTEAFF. At the DNA level, the sequence is TGTGCCAGCTGGGGGACTGAAGCTTTCTTT.